Listed below are T cell receptor beta chains from one sample, sequenced in a study of cytomegalovirus exposure and HLA in healthy donors. The protocol was immunoSEQ multiplex PCR, while the TCRdb copy is restricted to in-frame clones and leaves out a portion. The sample contains some 150,000 clones, approximately 82% of which appear only once. Sequencing was carried out using PBMCs. These receptors all come from a woman between 45 and 60 years old in good health and CMV-seropositive. Each CDR3 is given with its conserved first and last residue. The D gene is left open where the match is weak. Clone size appears in some rows only: once, few, many, or a class for an expanded clone.

TRBJ2-3 TRBV7-7 TRBD1 . CASSPDRSTDTQYF TGTGCTAGCAGCCCGGACAGGAGCACAGATACGCAGTATTTT
TRBJ1-5 TRBV15 . . CATSRGGVPPSVQPQHF TGTGCCACCAGCAGAGGGGGCGTCCCACCATCAGTACAGCCCCAGCATTTT
TRBJ2-3 TRBV29-1 . . CSVEPNTDTQYF TGCAGCGTTGAACCAAACACAGATACGCAGTATTTT
TRBJ2-3 TRBV29-1 TRBD2 . CSVAGLAGGRTDTQYF TGCAGCGTTGCCGGACTAGCGGGGGGTCGCACAGATACGCAGTATTTT
TRBJ1-4 TRBV6-5 TRBD1 . CASSGGTGGNEKLFF TGTGCCAGCAGTGGCGGGACAGGAGGCAATGAAAAACTGTTTTTT
TRBJ1-2 TRBV6-5 . few CASSYSGRGPLGGYTF TGTGCCAGCAGTTACTCGGGCAGGGGCCCCCTGGGTGGCTACACCTTC
TRBJ2-1 TRBV6-1 . . CASSPLPRGNEQFF TGTGCCAGCAGTCCTCTGCCACGGGGGAATGAGCAGTTCTTC
TRBJ2-7 TRBV11-1 . . CASSQISRGEQYF TGTGCCAGCAGCCAAATTAGCAGGGGCGAGCAGTACTTC
TRBJ2-7 TRBV9 TRBD1 . CASSGPQGADEQYF TGTGCCAGCAGCGGCCCCCAGGGGGCGGACGAGCAGTACTTC
TRBJ2-3 TRBV5-1 TRBD2 . CASRSGTRVSTDTQYF TGCGCCAGCAGATCCGGGACTAGGGTGAGCACAGATACGCAGTATTTT
TRBJ2-1 TRBV6-6 TRBD2 . CASSSQGLAKNEQFF TGTGCCAGCAGTTCCCAGGGACTAGCGAAGAATGAGCAGTTCTTC
TRBJ2-3 TRBV27 . . CASSLYRMRGGGDTQYF TGTGCCAGCAGTTTATACCGCATGCGGGGAGGGGGAGATACGCAGTATTTT
TRBJ2-3 TRBV11-2 . . CASSLGAPDTQYF TGTGCCAGCAGCTTAGGGGCCCCAGATACGCAGTATTTT
TRBJ1-2 TRBV2 TRBD1 . CASRDRRYYGYTF TGTGCCAGCAGGGACAGGCGGTACTATGGCTACACCTTC
TRBJ1-4 TRBV4-1 . . CASSQVSAGLNEKLFF TGCGCCAGCAGCCAAGTATCGGCAGGGTTGAATGAAAAACTGTTTTTT
TRBJ2-7 TRBV6-6 . once CASRQGLREQYF TGTGCCAGCAGACAGGGACTAAGGGAGCAGTACTTC
TRBJ2-7 TRBV2 TRBD2 . CASNFLAGDSYEQYF TGTGCCAGCAACTTTCTAGCGGGGGACTCCTACGAGCAGTACTTC
TRBJ1-2 TRBV18 TRBD1 . CASSLQDREGRGYTF TGTGCCAGCTCACTCCAGGACAGGGAAGGTCGTGGCTACACCTTC
TRBJ1-2 TRBV30 . . CAWSAGGVDGYTF TGTGCCTGGAGTGCTGGGGGGGTTGACGGCTACACCTTC
TRBJ1-3 TRBV11-2 . . CASSFGAGSSGNTIYF TGTGCCAGCAGCTTTGGGGCGGGAAGCTCTGGAAACACCATATATTTT
TRBJ1-1 TRBV30 . . CAWSVRGANTEAFF TGTGCCTGGAGTGTACGGGGGGCGAACACTGAAGCTTTCTTT
TRBJ2-1 TRBV10-3 . few CAIGTSSYNEQFF TGTGCCATCGGGACAAGCTCCTACAATGAGCAGTTCTTC
TRBJ1-1 TRBV14 . . CASSQEFGGTEAFF TGTGCCAGCAGCCAAGAGTTCGGGGGGACTGAAGCTTTCTTT
TRBJ2-7 TRBV7-2 . once CASSLNGAEFYEQYF TGTGCCAGCAGCTTAAATGGGGCAGAGTTCTACGAGCAGTACTTC
TRBJ2-2 TRBV9 TRBD2 . CASSLTSGGAVAGELFF TGTGCCAGCAGCCTGACTAGCGGGGGGGCAGTAGCCGGGGAGCTGTTTTTT
TRBJ1-1 TRBV9 TRBD1 . CASSEGTGVNTEAFF TGTGCCAGCAGCGAGGGGACAGGGGTTAACACTGAAGCTTTCTTT
TRBJ2-1 TRBV21-1 . few CASSSTETLYNEQFF TGTGCCAGCAGCTCCACGGAGACGCTATACAATGAGCAGTTCTTC
TRBJ1-1 TRBV2 . . CASSSYRDKTEAFF TGTGCCAGCAGTTCCTATCGGGACAAGACTGAAGCTTTCTTT
TRBJ2-6 TRBV4-3 . . CASSQDRAGTGANVLTF TGCGCCAGCAGCCAAGATCGGGCAGGGACTGGGGCCAACGTCCTGACTTTC
TRBJ2-2 TRBV11-3 TRBD1 few CASSPGQGRNPNTGELFF TGTGCCAGCAGCCCGGGACAGGGGAGGAACCCGAACACCGGGGAGCTGTTTTTT
TRBJ2-4 TRBV19 TRBD2 . CASSDGLAGNIQYF TGTGCCAGTAGCGATGGACTAGCGGGAAACATTCAGTACTTC
TRBJ2-3 TRBV11-2 TRBD2 once CASSSNRGGSTDTQYF TGTGCCAGCAGCTCCAATCGCGGGGGGAGCACAGATACGCAGTATTTT
TRBJ2-7 TRBV11-2 TRBD1 . CASSHPTAGTVKPYEQYF TGTGCCAGCAGTCATCCTACCGCCGGGACAGTTAAACCCTACGAGCAGTACTTC
TRBJ1-2 TRBV6-5 TRBD1 few CASRYQQGARGYTF TGTGCCAGCAGGTATCAACAGGGGGCGCGTGGCTACACCTTC
TRBJ2-1 TRBV5-6 TRBD1 . CASSNQTGGARNEQFF TGTGCCAGCAGCAACCAGACAGGGGGCGCACGCAATGAGCAGTTCTTC
TRBJ1-2 TRBV9 . . CASSGPTGGRGYTF TGTGCCAGCAGCGGCCCGACAGGAGGTCGTGGCTACACCTTC
TRBJ2-1 TRBV11-2 . . CASSLVSRRGGTDYNEQFF TGTGCCAGCAGCTTAGTTAGCCGCCGTGGGGGGACAGATTACAATGAGCAGTTCTTC
TRBJ1-3 TRBV7-2 . . CASSDGLTSGNTIYF TGTGCCAGCAGTGACGGACTGACCTCTGGAAACACCATATATTTT
TRBJ1-2 TRBV2 . . CASLDSANYGYTF TGTGCCAGCTTGGACAGCGCTAACTATGGCTACACCTTC
TRBJ1-2 TRBV19 . . CASTMALGPWRGYTF TGTGCCAGTACCATGGCGTTGGGTCCCTGGAGGGGCTACACCTTC